Below are 26 T cell receptor beta chains sequenced from a single sample in a study of identical twins. Each CDR3 protein gets one entry after TCRdb re-called the 5' RACE reads with MiXCR. The sample includes 1,800,000 or so distinct CDR3 sequences, less than 35% seen only once; the top ten take 0.25% to 0.3%. Sequenced sample: cord blood. The receptors originated from a newborn girl in good health.

The V gene is TRBV5-4, the J gene TRBJ2-4; TRBD2 matches at 10 bases. The junction had 2 bases not matched to a gene; V was cut back by 1 base and J by 1 base. The CDR3 sequence is 16 residues long. Germline CDR1 and CDR2: SGHNT and YYREEE (reference sequence). The CDR3 region is CASSLWGLAAKNIQYF. The CDR3 DNA follows: TGTGCCAGCAGCTTGTGGGGACTAGCGGCCAAAAACATTCAGTACTTC.

The chain employs TRBV20-1 and TRBJ2-4; the D is unclear. Trimming pared 2 bases from V and 13 bases from J, leaving 30 bases between. The CDR3 length is 17 residues. Germline V gene lookup returns CDR1 DFQATT and CDR2 SNEGSKA (reference sequence). The CDR3 nucleotides are TGCAGTGCTAGATCCTACGCCGGGCACAGTCGTTCCTACGTGCAGTACTTC. It yields the protein CSARSYAGHSRSYVQYF.

The chain recombines TRBV15 with TRBJ2-3; D remains ambiguous. The V end was cut by 3 bases, the J end by 5 bases, with 15 bases between. In germline, CDR1 is LNHNV, CDR2 YYDKDF (reference sequence). This CDR3 spans 15 amino acids. The CDR3 nucleotides are TGTGCCACCAGCAGTAACCGAAGGGCACAAGATACGCAGTATTTT. Amino acid sequence: CATSSNRRAQDTQYF.

This clonotype turned up a few times. The J gene is TRBJ2-3, the V gene TRBV4-1; D gene uncertain. Per germline, CDR1 MGHRA and CDR2 YSYEKL. The germline V and J ends were trimmed by 3 bases and 5 bases, with 12 bases remaining between them. The CDR3 sequence is 14 residues long. The CDR3 region has the DNA TGCGCCAGCAGCCAGTATGAGTGGGTAGATACGCAGTATTTT. As protein: CASSQYEWVDTQYF.

This clonotype came up a few times. V and J are TRBV7-9 and TRBJ1-2, with D possibly TRBD1 on 5 matching bases. There are 14 residues in the CDR3. CDR1 and CDR2 from the germline V gene are SEHNR and FQNEAQ (reference sequence). The V end was cut by 3 bases, the J end by 5 bases, with 13 bases between. CDR3 nucleotides: TGTGCCAGCAGCTTTGGCAGGGAAGAGTATGGCTACACCTTC. Amino acids: CASSFGREEYGYTF.

Only a few counts were recorded for this clonotype. V gene TRBV25-1 combines with J gene TRBJ1-6; D may be TRBD1 (6 bases). This CDR3 is built from 15 residues. Germline CDR1 MGHDK, CDR2 SYGVNS. Deletions cut 1 base from V and 8 bases from J, with 12 bases between. The CDR3 region is CASSELGTSDSPLHF. In DNA, the CDR3 is TGTGCCAGCAGTGAATTAGGGACAAGTGATTCACCCCTCCACTTT.

The chain combines TRBV6-1 with TRBJ1-4; D not certain. V lost 11 bases and J 0 bases, leaving 13 bases between the germline ends. Germline loops: CDR1 MNHNS, CDR2 SASEGT. The CDR3 length is 14 residues. CDR3 DNA sequence: TGTGCCTGCATCCGAGCGGCAACTAATGAAAAACTGTTTTTT. Protein sequence: CACIRAATNEKLFF.

V and J are TRBV7-9 and TRBJ1-1; TRBD1 matches 11 bases. CDR1 and CDR2 (germline): SEHNR, FQNEAQ (reference sequence). The J segment lost 0 bases and the V segment lost 5 bases, leaving 11 bases of the junction unmatched. The CDR3 spans 18 residues. The CDR3 nucleotides are TGTGCCAGCAGCCAAACCGGACAGGGGGCTGATATGAACACTGAAGCTTTCTTT. Encoded protein: CASSQTGQGADMNTEAFF. The variable domain in full, with the rest retrieved from reference TRBV7-9 and TRBJ1-1, is DTGVSQNPRHKITKRGQNVTFRCDPISEHNRLYWYRQTLGQGPEFLTYFQNEAQLEKSRLLSDRFSAERPKGSFSTLEIQRTEQGDSAMYLCASSQTGQGADMNTEAFFGQGTRLTVV.

Only a few counts were recorded for this clonotype. The V and J genes are TRBV6-5 and TRBJ1-6; tentative D call: TRBD1 (5 bases). From germline, CDR1 is MNHEY and CDR2 SVGAGI. Trimming shortened V by 8 bases and J by 7 bases, and 15 bases separated the two germline ends. There are 14 residues in the CDR3. The CDR3 region is CASAWGGLNSPLHF. The CDR3 nucleotides read TGTGCCAGCGCGTGGGGCGGACTCAATTCACCCCTCCACTTT.

This clonotype has a handful of counts. V usage is TRBV12-3 or TRBV12-4 and J usage is TRBJ2-7; TRBD1 might be the D (7 bases). Trimming pared 4 bases from V and 2 bases from J, leaving 12 bases between. CDR3 length: 14 residues. The CDR3 coding sequence is TGTGCCAGCAGTTCGCAGGGGGGAGCCTACGAGCAGTACTTC. Residues: CASSSQGGAYEQYF.

This clonotype was observed a handful of times. The J gene is TRBJ2-5, the V gene TRBV3-1; D gene uncertain. V lost 5 bases to trimming and J lost 11 bases, with 21 bases between them. CDR1 is LGHDT, CDR2 YNNKEL, per germline (reference sequence). The CDR3 contains 14 residues. CDR3 DNA: TGTGCCAGCAGCGCAACCGCGAGCTGGTTAGGGCAGTACTTC. Amino acid sequence: CASSATASWLGQYF.

The chain joins TRBV5-1 to TRBJ2-7; TRBD1 aligns across 9 bases. V lost 3 bases and J lost 2; bases outside the gene matches: 15. CDR3 length equals 18 residues. Germline V gene sequence: CDR1 SGHRS, CDR2 YFSETQ. CDR3 residues: CASSYTGTGQKDAYEQYF. The CDR3 DNA follows: TGCGCCAGCAGCTACACCGGGACAGGGCAAAAAGACGCCTACGAGCAGTACTTC.

The chain uses TRBV7-2 and TRBJ2-7; perhaps TRBD2 as D (5 bases). V was trimmed by 2 bases and J by 9 bases, leaving 8 bases between them. This CDR3 contains 11 residues. Per germline, CDR1 SGHTA and CDR2 FQGNSA. The CDR3 DNA sequence: TGTGCCAGCAGCTTAAGCGAGGGGCAGTACTTC. Protein product: CASSLSEGQYF.

There are a few counts of this clonotype. V usage is TRBV7-6 and J usage is TRBJ1-2, with D hard to call. Per germline, CDR1 SGHVS and CDR2 FNYEAQ. The CDR3 has 12 amino acids. The V end lost 3 bases, the J end lost 7 bases, and 9 bases lay between the germline ends. The CDR3 region is CASSFYGGGYTF. CDR3 DNA: TGTGCCAGCAGCTTTTACGGAGGTGGCTACACCTTC.

V and J are TRBV13 and TRBJ2-5; 7 positions match TRBD1. CDR1 is PRHDT, CDR2 FYEKMQ, per germline (reference sequence). The trim removed 5 bases at V and 0 bases at J, leaving 9 bases unmatched. The CDR3 is 16 residues long. CDR3 in amino acids: CASSPNHGQDQETQYF. The CDR3 DNA follows: TGTGCCAGCAGCCCGAATCACGGACAGGACCAAGAGACCCAGTACTTC.

A few counts support this clonotype. The V and J genes are TRBV19 and TRBJ1-5; 8 nucleotides line up with TRBD1. The length of the CDR3 is 15 residues. The germline CDR1 and CDR2 sequences are LNHDA and SQIVND (reference sequence). With V trimmed by 3 bases and J by 4 bases, 5 bases remained unmatched. Here the CDR3 reads CASSMPGTGNQPQHF. DNA of the CDR3: TGTGCCAGTAGTATGCCCGGGACAGGAAATCAGCCCCAGCATTTT.

V and J are TRBV6-1 and TRBJ2-7; the D gene is possibly TRBD2 (6 bases). The CDR3 is 13 amino acids. Trimming removed 6 bases from V and 3 bases from J, with 12 bases in between. CDR1 and CDR2 from the germline V gene are MNHNS and SASEGT. CDR3 amino acids: CASRVGSGYEQYF. In nucleotides, the CDR3 is TGTGCCAGCAGAGTTGGTAGCGGCTACGAGCAGTACTTC.

The V call is TRBV20-1, the J call TRBJ2-2, with D hard to call. From germline, CDR1 is DFQATT and CDR2 SNEGSKA (reference sequence). This CDR3 has 14 residues. V was cut by 0 bases and J by 1 base, with 6 bases left in between. The CDR3 protein is CSAREQRNTGELFF. The CDR3 DNA follows: TGCAGTGCTAGAGAACAACGGAACACCGGGGAGCTGTTTTTT.

V gene TRBV7-9 combines with J gene TRBJ1-2, with D possibly TRBD1 on 5 matching bases. Germline-derived CDR1 and CDR2 are SEHNR and FQNEAQ (reference sequence). CDR3 length equals 14 residues. Trimming took 5 bases from V and 1 from J, leaving 11 bases between them. The CDR3, as DNA: TGTGCCAGCAGCACCACAGGAATTAACTATGGCTACACCTTC. This sequence encodes CASSTTGINYGYTF.

The chain carries TRBV29-1 and TRBJ2-3, with 11 nucleotides matching TRBD2. V gave up 1 base and J gave up 7 bases; unmatched junction bases: 1. CDR3 size: 13 residues. Germline V CDR1 and CDR2: SQVTM, ANQGSEA. CDR3 amino acids: CSVEGTSGYTQYF. The CDR3 DNA is TGCAGCGTTGAAGGGACTAGCGGGTATACGCAGTATTTT.

In its sample, this clonotype was seen a few times. The genes are TRBV9 and TRBJ2-3; the D is unclear. Per germline, CDR1 SGDLS and CDR2 YYNGEE. V lost 0 bases, J lost 0 bases, and 8 bases lay in between. This CDR3 has 15 amino acids. In nucleotides, the CDR3 is TGTGCCAGCAGCGTAGACGGCGGTAGCACAGATACGCAGTATTTT. As protein: CASSVDGGSTDTQYF. Full variable domain (missing parts from reference TRBV9 and TRBJ2-3): DSGVTQTPKHLITATGQRVTLRCSPRSGDLSVYWYQQSLDQGLQFLIQYYNGEERAKGNILERFSAQQFPDLHSELNLSSLELGDSALYFCASSVDGGSTDTQYFGPGTRLTVL.

The table lists this clonotype with a few counts. The chain recombines TRBV7-6 with TRBJ1-2; 9 bases line up with TRBD1. The V gene's germline CDR1 is SGHVS and CDR2 FNYEAQ. This CDR3 contains 17 residues. The V and J ends lost 4 bases and 5 bases, in that order; junction bases with no gene match: 14. CDR3: CASSSLTETGGAYGYTF. The CDR3 nucleotides read TGTGCCAGCAGCTCCCTTACCGAAACAGGGGGCGCATATGGCTACACCTTC.

A note on this clonotype: Given a much more abundant clone one base away, this may be a read error. The chain couples TRBV29-1 to TRBJ2-3, with TRBD1 identical over 7 bases. J lost 4 bases, V lost 6 bases, and 10 bases had no gene match. CDR3 length: 14 residues. The germline CDR1 and CDR2 sequences are SQVTM and ANQGSEA. The CDR3 DNA sequence: TGCAGCGTGACCGACAGGGCCCACGCAGATACGCAGTATTTT. Residues: CSVTDRAHADTQYF.

This clonotype was seen only a few times. This chain links TRBV6-1 with TRBJ2-7; D perhaps matches TRBD2 (6 bases). Germline V gene lookup returns CDR1 MNHNS and CDR2 SASEGT. The CDR3 spans 14 residues. The V end lost 0 bases, the J end lost 7 bases, and 13 bases lay between the germline ends. CDR3 coding DNA: TGTGCCAGCAGTGAAGCATTAAGGGGAGGAGAGCAGTACTTC. It is translated as CASSEALRGGEQYF.

This chain uses TRBV18 with TRBJ2-6, with 8 bases that match TRBD1. The CDR3 length is 19 residues. Trimming took 5 bases from V and 0 from J; bases not matched to a gene: 12. CDR1 is KGHSH, CDR2 LQKENI, per germline. CDR3 in DNA: TGTGCCAGCTCATCGACCGGGACAGGACATTACTCTGGGGCCAACGTCCTGACTTTC. It encodes CASSSTGTGHYSGANVLTF. The variable domain in full, with the rest retrieved from reference TRBV18 and TRBJ2-6, is NAGVMQNPRHLVRRRGQEARLRCSPMKGHSHVYWYRQLPEEGLKFMVYLQKENIIDESGMPKERFSAEFPKEGPSILRIQQVVRGDSAAYFCASSSTGTGHYSGANVLTFGAGSRLTVL.

The CDR3 sequence is CASSSGLAGGFSTDTQYF. In DNA, the CDR3 is TGTGCCAGCAGCTCGGGACTAGCGGGTGGCTTTTCCACAGATACGCAGTATTTT. This chain joins TRBV7-6 and TRBJ2-3; 12 positions agree with TRBD2. The trim removed 4 bases at V and 2 bases at J, leaving 10 bases unmatched. CDR1 SGHVS and CDR2 FNYEAQ come from the germline V gene. The CDR3 spans 18 residues.